This TCR beta chain was identified in a study of blood T cells in healthy people across ages. Through a sample-barcoded 5' primer and a J-beta primer mix, a second PCR was run for about 6 to 12 cycles. From the 5' RACE reads, TCRdb called clonotypes with MiXCR, one entry per CDR3 protein. The sample contains 800,000 or so distinct CDR3 sequences, just under 25% of which appear only once. Each sample provided at least 5 micrograms of extracted total RNA. The CDR3 consists of 14 residues. CDR1 is SEHNR and CDR2 is FQNEAQ in the germline V gene (reference sequence). The data also belong to a second study, concerning T cells of mothers and their children. That work contributes: The effect of thymic selection on TCR recombination output is similar between related and unrelated pairs.

This sequence joins TRBV7-9 and TRBJ2-5; D is uncertain. The J call is in doubt because the DNA end fits TRBJ2-7 better. The sample taken for sequencing was blood. The origin of this receptor is a boy younger than 18 in good health. The CDR3 DNA follows: TGTGCCAGCAGCTTAAATGGGCGTAATCACGAGCAGTACTTC. It codes for CASSLNGRNHEQYF.